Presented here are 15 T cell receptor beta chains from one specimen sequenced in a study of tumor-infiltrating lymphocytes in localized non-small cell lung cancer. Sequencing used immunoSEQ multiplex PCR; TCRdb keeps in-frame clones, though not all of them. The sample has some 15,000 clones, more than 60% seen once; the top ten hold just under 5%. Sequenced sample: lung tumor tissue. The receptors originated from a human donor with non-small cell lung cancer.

CDR3 in amino acids: CASSSGGPPSTDTQYF. The CDR3, as DNA: TGTGCCAGCAGCAGCGGGGGACCTCCTAGCACAGATACGCAGTATTTT. The chain joins TRBV21-1 to TRBJ2-3; the table's TRBD2 call for D was not verified on the DNA. TRBV21-1 is a pseudogene. The CDR3 has 16 residues.

CDR3 protein: CASSATLRGTGELFF. The DNA for the CDR3 is TGCGCCAGCAGCGCTACATTGCGTGGAACCGGGGAGCTGTTTTTT. The chain joins TRBV5-1 to TRBJ2-2; D unclear. The germline CDR1 and CDR2 sequences are SGHRS and YFSETQ. The length of the CDR3 is 15 residues. The V gene lost 4 bases and the J gene lost 5 bases, with 15 bases spanning the gap.

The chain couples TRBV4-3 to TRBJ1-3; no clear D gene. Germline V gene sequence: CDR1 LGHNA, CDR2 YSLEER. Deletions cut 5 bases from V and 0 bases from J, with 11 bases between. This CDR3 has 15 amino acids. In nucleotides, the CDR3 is TGCGCCAGCAGCTATGACGGGATCTCTGGAAACACCATATATTTT. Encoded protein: CASSYDGISGNTIYF.

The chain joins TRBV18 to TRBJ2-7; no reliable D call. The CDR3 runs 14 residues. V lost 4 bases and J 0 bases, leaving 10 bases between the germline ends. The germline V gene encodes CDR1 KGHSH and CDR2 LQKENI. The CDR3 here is CASSQTGPSYEQYF. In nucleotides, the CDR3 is TGTGCCAGCTCACAAACGGGCCCCTCCTACGAGCAGTACTTC.

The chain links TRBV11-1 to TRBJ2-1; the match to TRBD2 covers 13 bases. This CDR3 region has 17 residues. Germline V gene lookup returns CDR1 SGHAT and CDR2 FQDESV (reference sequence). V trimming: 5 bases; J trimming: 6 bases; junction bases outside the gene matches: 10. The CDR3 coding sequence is TGTGCCAGCAGCCCACGGACTAGCGGGAGATCGGTCAATGAGCAGTTCTTC. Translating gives CASSPRTSGRSVNEQFF.

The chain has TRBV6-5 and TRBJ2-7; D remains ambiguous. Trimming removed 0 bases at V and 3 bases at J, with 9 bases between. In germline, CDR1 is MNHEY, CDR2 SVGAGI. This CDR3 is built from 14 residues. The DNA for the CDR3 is TGTGCCAGCAGTTACTCGTCCCACGGCTACGAGCAGTACTTC. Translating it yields CASSYSSHGYEQYF.

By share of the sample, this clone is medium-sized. The CDR3 loop is CASRRGLAGANEQFF. The CDR3 DNA reads as TGTGCCAGCAGGCGAGGACTAGCGGGAGCGAATGAGCAGTTCTTC. The chain employs TRBV7-8 and TRBJ2-1, with 13 bases aligning to TRBD2. CDR3 length: 15 amino acids. V shed 6 bases, J shed 7 bases, and the junction held 6 bases outside the gene matches. CDR1 and CDR2 (germline): SGHVS, FQNEAQ.

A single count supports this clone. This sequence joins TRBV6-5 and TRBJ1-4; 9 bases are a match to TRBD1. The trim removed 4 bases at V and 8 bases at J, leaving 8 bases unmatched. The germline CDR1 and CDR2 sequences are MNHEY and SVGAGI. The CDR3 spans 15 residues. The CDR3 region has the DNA TGTGCCAGCAGTTTCCGGGACAGGGAGGGCGAAAAACTGTTTTTT. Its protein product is CASSFRDREGEKLFF.

This CDR3 is CASSMGQGAYEQYF. Written as DNA, the CDR3 is TGTGCCAGTAGTATGGGACAGGGGGCATACGAGCAGTACTTC. This chain uses TRBV19 with TRBJ2-7; 12 bases align to TRBD1. V was clipped by 3 bases and J by 4 bases; unmatched bases: 1. CDR1 LNHDA and CDR2 SQIVND come from the germline V gene (reference sequence). The CDR3 is made up of 14 amino acids.

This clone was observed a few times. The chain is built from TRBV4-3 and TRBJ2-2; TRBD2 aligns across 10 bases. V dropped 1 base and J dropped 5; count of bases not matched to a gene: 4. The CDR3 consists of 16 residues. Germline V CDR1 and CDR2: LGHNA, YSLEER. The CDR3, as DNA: TGCGCCAGCAGCCAAGGTAGCGGGGGGCCAACCGGGGAGCTGTTTTTT. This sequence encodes CASSQGSGGPTGELFF.

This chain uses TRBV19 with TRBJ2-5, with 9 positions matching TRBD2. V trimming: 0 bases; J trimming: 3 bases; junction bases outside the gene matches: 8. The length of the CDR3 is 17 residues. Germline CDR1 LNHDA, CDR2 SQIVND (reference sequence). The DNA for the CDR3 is TGTGCCAGTAGTATAGATCACAGCGGGGGGAGGAAAGAGACCCAGTACTTC. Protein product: CASSIDHSGGRKETQYF.

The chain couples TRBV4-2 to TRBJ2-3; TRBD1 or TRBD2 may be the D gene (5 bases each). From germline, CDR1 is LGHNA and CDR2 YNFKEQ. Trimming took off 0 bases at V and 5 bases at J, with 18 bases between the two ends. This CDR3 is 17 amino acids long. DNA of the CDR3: TGTGCCAGCAGCCAAGATACAGGATACACCGCGGGAGATACGCAGTATTTT. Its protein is CASSQDTGYTAGDTQYF.

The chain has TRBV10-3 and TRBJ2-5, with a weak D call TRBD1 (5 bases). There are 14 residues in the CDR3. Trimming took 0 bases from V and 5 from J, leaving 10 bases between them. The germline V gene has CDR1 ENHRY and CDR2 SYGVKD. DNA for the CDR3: TGTGCCATCAGTGAGTCGTTAGCAGGGGAGACCCAGTACTTC. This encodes CAISESLAGETQYF.

The CDR3 nucleotides read TGTGCCACCCGGGACGGGACTTCCTACGAGCAGTACTTC. It yields the protein CATRDGTSYEQYF. The chain has TRBV28 and TRBJ2-7, with TRBD2 as a possible D gene (6 bases). This CDR3 has 13 residues. Germline CDR1 MDHEN, CDR2 SYDVKM. The V end lost 10 bases, the J end lost 1 base, and 14 bases lay between the germline ends.

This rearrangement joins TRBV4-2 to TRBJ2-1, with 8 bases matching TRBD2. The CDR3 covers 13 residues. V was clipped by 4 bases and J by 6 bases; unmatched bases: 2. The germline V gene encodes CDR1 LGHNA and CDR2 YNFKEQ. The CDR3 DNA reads TGTGCCAGCAGCCTTCGGGGGGGCAATGAGCAGTTCTTC. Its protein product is CASSLRGGNEQFF.